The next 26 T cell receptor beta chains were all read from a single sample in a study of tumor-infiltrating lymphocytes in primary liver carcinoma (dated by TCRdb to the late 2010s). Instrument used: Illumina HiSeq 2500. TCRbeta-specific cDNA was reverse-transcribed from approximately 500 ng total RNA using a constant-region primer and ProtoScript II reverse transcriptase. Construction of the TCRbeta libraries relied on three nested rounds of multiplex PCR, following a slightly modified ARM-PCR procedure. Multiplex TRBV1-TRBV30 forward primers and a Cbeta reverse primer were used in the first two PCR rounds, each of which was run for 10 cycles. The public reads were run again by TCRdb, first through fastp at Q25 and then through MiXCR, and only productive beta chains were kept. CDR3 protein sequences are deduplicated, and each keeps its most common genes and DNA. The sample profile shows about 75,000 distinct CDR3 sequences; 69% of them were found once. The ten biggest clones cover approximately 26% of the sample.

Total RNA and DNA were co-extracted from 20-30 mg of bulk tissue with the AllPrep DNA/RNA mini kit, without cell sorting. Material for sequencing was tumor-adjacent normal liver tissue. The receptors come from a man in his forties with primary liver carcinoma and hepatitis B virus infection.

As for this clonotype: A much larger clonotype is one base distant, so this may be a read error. The CDR3 reads CANSPDRDGYTF. For the CDR3, the DNA is TGTGCCAACAGCCCGGACAGGGATGGCTACACCTTC. V and J are TRBV7-9 and TRBJ1-2, with TRBD1 matching over 8 bases. CDR1 and CDR2 (germline): SEHNR, FQNEAQ (reference sequence). The CDR3 is 12 residues long. The full variable domain, with the rest looked up from reference TRBV7-9 and TRBJ1-2, is DTGVSQNPRHKITKRGQNVTFRCDPISEHNRLYWYRQTLGQGPEFLTYFQNEAQLEKSRLLSDRFSAERPKGSFSTLEIQRTEQGDSAMYLCANSPDRDGYTFGSGTRLTVV.

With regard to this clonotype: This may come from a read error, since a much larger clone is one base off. CDR3 loop: CAWSWSQGKLFF. Written as DNA, the CDR3 is TGTGCCTGGAGCTGGTCTCAGGGGAAGCTGTTTTTT. The chain recombines TRBV30 with TRBJ2-2; maybe TRBD1 (6 bases). The CDR3 contains 12 residues. Germline V CDR1 and CDR2: GTSNPN, SVGIG (reference sequence). V lost 3 bases to trimming and J lost 12 bases, with 14 bases between them.

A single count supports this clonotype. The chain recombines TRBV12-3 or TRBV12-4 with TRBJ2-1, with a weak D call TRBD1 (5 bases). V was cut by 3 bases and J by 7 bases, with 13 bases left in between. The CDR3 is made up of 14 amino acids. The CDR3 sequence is CASSFRRADNEQFF. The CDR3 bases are TGTGCCAGCAGTTTTCGCAGGGCGGATAATGAGCAGTTCTTC.

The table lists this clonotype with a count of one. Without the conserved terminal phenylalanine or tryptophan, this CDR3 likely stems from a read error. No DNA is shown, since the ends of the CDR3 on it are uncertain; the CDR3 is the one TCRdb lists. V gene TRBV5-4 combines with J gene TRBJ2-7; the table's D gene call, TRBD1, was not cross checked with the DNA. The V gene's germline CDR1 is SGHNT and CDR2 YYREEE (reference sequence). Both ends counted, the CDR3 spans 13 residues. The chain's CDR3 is CASREGGSHEHYL.

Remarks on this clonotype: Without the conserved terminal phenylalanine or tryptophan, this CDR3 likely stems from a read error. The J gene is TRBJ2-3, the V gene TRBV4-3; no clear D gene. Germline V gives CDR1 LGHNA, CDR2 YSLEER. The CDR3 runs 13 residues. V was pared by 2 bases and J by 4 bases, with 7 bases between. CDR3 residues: CASSQNRPDTQYY. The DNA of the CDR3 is TGCGCCAGCAGCCAAAATCGGCCAGATACGCAGTATTAT.

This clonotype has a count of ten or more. The CDR3, as DNA: TGTGCCAGCAGTTACTCTACGAGCTCCTCCTACAATGAGCAGTTCTTC. Encoded protein: CASSYSTSSSYNEQFF. The rearrangement links TRBV6-5 to TRBJ2-1; D is uncertain. The CDR3 is 16 residues long. CDR1 is MNHEY and CDR2 is SVGAGI in the germline V gene. The V end was cut by 0 bases, the J end by 0 bases, with 9 bases between.

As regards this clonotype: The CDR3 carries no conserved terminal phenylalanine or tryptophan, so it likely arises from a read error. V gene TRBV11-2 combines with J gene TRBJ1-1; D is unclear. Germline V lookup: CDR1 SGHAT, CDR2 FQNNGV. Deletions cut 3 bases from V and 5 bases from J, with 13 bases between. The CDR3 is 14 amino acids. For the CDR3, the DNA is TGTGCCAGCAGCTTGTTGGTTTACCAGACTGAAGCTTTCTAT. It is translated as CASSLLVYQTEAFY.

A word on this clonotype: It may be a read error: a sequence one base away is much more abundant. CDR3 DNA: TGTGCCTGCAGCCGGGGACAGGGAGTCATCCGGCAGTACTTC. Residues: CACSRGQGVIRQYF. V gene TRBV14 combines with J gene TRBJ2-7; 9 bases are a match to TRBD1. The CDR3 sequence is 14 residues long. Germline loops: CDR1 SGHDN, CDR2 FVKESK.

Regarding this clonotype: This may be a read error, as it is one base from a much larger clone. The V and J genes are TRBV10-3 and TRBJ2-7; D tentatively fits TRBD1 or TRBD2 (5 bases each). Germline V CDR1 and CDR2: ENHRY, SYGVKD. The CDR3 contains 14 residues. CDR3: CAIKQGEINYEQNF. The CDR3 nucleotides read TGTGCCATCAAGCAGGGAGAGATAAACTACGAGCAGAACTTC.

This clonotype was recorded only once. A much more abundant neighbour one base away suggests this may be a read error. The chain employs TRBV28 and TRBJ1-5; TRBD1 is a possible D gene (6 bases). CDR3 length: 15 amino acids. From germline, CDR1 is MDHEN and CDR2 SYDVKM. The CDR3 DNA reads TGTGCCATCAGTTCTCCCCAGGGGAGCAATCAGCCCCAGCATTTT. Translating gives CAISSPQGSNQPQHF.

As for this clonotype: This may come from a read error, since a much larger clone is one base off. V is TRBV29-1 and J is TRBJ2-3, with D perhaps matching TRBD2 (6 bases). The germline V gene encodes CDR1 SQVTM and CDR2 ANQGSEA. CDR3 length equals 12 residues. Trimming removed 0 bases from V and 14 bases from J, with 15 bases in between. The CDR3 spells CSVEEGLAQRYF. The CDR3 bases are TGCAGCGTTGAAGAAGGGCTAGCGCAGCGGTATTTT.

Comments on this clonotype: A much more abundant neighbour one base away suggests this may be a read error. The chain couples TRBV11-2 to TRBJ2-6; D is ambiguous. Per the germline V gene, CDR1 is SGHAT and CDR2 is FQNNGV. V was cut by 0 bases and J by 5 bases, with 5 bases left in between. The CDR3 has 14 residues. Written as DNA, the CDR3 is TGTGCCAGCAGCTTAGAGGAATGGGCCAACGTCCTGACTTTC. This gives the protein CASSLEEWANVLTF.

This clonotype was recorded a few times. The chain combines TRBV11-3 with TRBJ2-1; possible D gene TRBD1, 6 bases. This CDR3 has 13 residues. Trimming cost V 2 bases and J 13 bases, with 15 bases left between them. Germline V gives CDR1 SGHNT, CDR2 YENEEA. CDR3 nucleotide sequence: TGTGCCAGCAGCTTAATGTGGGACAATGGACAGTTCTTC. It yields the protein CASSLMWDNGQFF.

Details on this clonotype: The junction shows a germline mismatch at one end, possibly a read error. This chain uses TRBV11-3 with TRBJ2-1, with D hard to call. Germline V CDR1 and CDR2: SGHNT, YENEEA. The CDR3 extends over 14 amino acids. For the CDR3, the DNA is TGTGCCAGAAGCTTAGGCGTCTCGAACGATGAGCAGTTCTTC. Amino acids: CARSLGVSNDEQFF. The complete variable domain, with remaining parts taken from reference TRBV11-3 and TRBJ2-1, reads EAGVVQSPRYKIIEKKQPVAFWCNPISGHNTLYWYLQNLGQGPELLIRYENEEAVDDSQLPKDRFSAERLKGVDSTLKIQPAELGDSAVYLCARSLGVSNDEQFFGPGTRLTVL.

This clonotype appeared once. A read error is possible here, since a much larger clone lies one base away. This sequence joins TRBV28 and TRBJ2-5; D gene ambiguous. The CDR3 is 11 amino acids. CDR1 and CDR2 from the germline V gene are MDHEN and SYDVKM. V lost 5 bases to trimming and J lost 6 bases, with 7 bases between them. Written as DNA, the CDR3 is TGTGCCAGCAGTCTAAGGAAGACCCAGTACTTC. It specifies CASSLRKTQYF.

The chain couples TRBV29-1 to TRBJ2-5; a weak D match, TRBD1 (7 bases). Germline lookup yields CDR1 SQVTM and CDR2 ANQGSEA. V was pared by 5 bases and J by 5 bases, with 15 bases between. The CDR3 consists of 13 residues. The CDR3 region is CSVPSRGRETQYF. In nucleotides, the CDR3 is TGCAGCGTTCCATCCAGGGGGAGGGAGACCCAGTACTTC.

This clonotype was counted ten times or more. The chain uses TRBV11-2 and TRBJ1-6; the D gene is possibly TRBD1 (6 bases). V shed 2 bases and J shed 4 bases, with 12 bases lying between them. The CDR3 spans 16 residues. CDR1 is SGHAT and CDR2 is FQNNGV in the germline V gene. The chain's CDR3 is CASSLRQVLYNSPLHF. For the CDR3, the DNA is TGTGCCAGCAGCTTAAGACAGGTCCTTTATAATTCACCCCTCCACTTT.

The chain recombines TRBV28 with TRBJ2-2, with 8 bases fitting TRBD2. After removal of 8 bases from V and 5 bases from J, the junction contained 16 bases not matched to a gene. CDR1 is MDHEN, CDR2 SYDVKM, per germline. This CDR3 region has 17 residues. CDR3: CASGSMGLVGGTGELFF. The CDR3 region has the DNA TGTGCCAGCGGTTCGATGGGACTAGTGGGAGGTACCGGGGAGCTGTTTTTT.

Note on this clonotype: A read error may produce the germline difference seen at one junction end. The CDR3 coding sequence is TGTGCCAGCAACTTAGATGGGCGATTCAGCGGGGCCCTATACAATGAGCAGTTCTTC. It specifies CASNLDGRFSGALYNEQFF. The V call is TRBV11-2, the J call TRBJ2-1; TRBD2 matches at 7 bases. Germline V lookup: CDR1 SGHAT, CDR2 FQNNGV. CDR3 length: 19 amino acids.

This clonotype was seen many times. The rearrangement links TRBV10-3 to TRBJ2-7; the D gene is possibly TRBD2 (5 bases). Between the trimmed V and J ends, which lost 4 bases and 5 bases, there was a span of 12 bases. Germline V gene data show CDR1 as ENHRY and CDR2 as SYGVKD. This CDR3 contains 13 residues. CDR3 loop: CAISGPGKHEQYF. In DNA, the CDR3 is TGTGCCATCAGTGGGCCGGGGAAGCACGAGCAGTACTTC.

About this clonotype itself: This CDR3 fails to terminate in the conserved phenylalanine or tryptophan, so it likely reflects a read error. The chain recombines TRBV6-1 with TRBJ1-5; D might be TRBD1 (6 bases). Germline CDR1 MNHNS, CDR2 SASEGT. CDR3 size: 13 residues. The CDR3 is CASSQNREQLQHL. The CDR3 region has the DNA TGTGCCAGCAGTCAGAACAGGGAACAGCTCCAGCATCTT.

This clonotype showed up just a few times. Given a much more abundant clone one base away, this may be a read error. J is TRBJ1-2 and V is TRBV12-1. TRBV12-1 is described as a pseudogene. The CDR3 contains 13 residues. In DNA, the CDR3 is TGTGCCAGCAGCTCATATGGGGACTATGGCTACACCTTC. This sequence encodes CASSSYGDYGYTF.

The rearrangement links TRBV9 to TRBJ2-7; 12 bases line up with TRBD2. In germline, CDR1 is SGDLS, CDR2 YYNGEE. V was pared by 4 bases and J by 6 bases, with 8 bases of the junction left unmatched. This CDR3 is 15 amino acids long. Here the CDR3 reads CASSPTSGRIGEQYF. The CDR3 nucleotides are TGTGCCAGCAGCCCTACTAGCGGGAGGATTGGCGAGCAGTACTTC.

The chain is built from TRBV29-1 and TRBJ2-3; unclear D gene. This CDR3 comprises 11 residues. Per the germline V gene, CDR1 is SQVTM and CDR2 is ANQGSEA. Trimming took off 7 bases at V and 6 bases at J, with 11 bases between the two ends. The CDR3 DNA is TGCAGCGCCTGGTATGCGGATACGCAGTATTTT. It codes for CSAWYADTQYF.

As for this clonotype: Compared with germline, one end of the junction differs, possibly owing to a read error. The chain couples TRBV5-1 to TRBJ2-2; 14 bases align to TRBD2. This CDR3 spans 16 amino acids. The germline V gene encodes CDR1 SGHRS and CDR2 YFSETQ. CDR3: CASSSGLAGVGGELFF. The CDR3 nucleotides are TGCGCCAGCAGCTCGGGACTAGCGGGAGTAGGCGGGGAACTGTTTTTT.

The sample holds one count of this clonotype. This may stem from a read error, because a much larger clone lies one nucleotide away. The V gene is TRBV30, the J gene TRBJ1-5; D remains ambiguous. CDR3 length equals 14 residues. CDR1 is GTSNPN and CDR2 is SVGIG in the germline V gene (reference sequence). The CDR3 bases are TGTGCCTGGAGTGTAGGGAGCAGCAGTCAGCCCCAGCATTTT. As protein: CAWSVGSSSQPQHF. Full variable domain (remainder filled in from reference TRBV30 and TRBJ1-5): SQTIHQWPATLVQPVGSPLSLECTVEGTSNPNLYWYRQAAGRGLQLLFYSVGIGQISSEVPQNLSASRPQDRQFILSSKKLLLSDSGFYLCAWSVGSSSQPQHFGDGTRLSIL.